This TCR beta chain was captured in a study of OX40 agonist ivuxolimab in advanced cancers. As to this clone: Its target is not known.

Study observations and caveats: CD8+ T cells were the subset that, on average, had more expanded clones than CD4+.

The data were produced by immunoSEQ multiplex PCR, yet TCRdb's version contains in-frame clones alone and is incomplete. The table records fewer than 40,000 clones, roughly nine tenths of them present only once. This specimen consisted of CD4+ or CD8+ T cells sorted from blood, obtained in a trial of the OX40 agonist ivuxolimab. The sequence derives from an adult with an advanced solid tumor such as melanoma, head and neck, liver or kidney cancer.

In DNA form, the CDR3 reads TGTGCCAGCAGCTTGGCCCAGGCCCAAGAGACCCAGTACTTC. Translating it yields CASSLAQAQETQYF. This chain uses TRBV7-9 with TRBJ2-5; D unclear. Germline assignment: CDR1 SEHNR and CDR2 FQNEAQ (reference sequence). V was shortened by 3 bases and J by 1 base, with 9 bases between the two germline ends. The length of the CDR3 is 14 residues.